This paragraph reports one T cell receptor (beta chain). The entry originates in a study of cytomegalovirus exposure and HLA in healthy donors. V lost 4 bases and J lost 0; bases outside the gene matches: 9. This CDR3 contains 20 residues. Looked up from germline, CDR1 is MDHEN and CDR2 is SYDVKM. The PCR ran on 60 Vbeta and 13 Jbeta primers. TCRdb keeps only in-frame clones here, not all; method: immunoSEQ multiplex PCR. The sample holds 150,000 to 200,000 clones; over 75% are singletons and the top ten take 1%. V and J are TRBV28 and TRBJ2-1; TRBD2 agrees at 16 bases. The specimen was PBMCs. The source is a woman in her 50s in good health and CMV-seropositive. CDR3 loop: CASSSDRGLAGGNSYNEQFF. The CDR3 region has the DNA TGTGCCAGCAGTTCCGACAGGGGACTAGCGGGAGGGAACTCCTACAATGAGCAGTTCTTC.